Sequencing of this T cell receptor (beta chain) was carried out in a study of cytomegalovirus exposure and HLA in healthy donors. Germline V CDR1 and CDR2: SGHRS, YFSETQ. CDR3 length equals 13 residues. Trimming removed 0 bases from V and 4 bases from J, with 5 bases in between. While unrecorded immune exposures were likely, the donors were nominally healthy when sampled. This PCR relied on a set of 60 Vbeta primers and 13 Jbeta primers. This table comes from immunoSEQ multiplex PCR, and its TCRdb copy is limited to in-frame clones, with some not included. This sample has 110,000 to 150,000 clones, with over 65% found just once. Study observations and caveats: Rates of TCR association differed by HLA locus in a later analysis, with DRB1 highest and HLA-C lowest. The productive fraction for most TCR beta V segments was about 87% or about 30% in an earlier analysis. Despite most TCR sequences being rare, some public TCRs occurred in many donors.

As for this clone: The antigen is unknown.

The rearrangement links TRBV5-1 to TRBJ1-5; D is undetermined. The sequencing sample was made of PBMCs. The TCR was taken from a woman aged 30 to 39 in good health and CMV-seronegative. The CDR3: CASSLDPNQPQHF. The CDR3 nucleotides are TGCGCCAGCAGCTTGGATCCGAATCAGCCCCAGCATTTT.